Listed here are 20 T cell receptor beta chains from one sample, sequenced in a study of T cells in localized non-small cell lung cancer. The repertoire was sequenced with immunoSEQ multiplex PCR; TCRdb's copy has only in-frame clones and lacks some. The sample has 30,000 to 40,000 clones, almost 90% seen once. The sample was peripheral blood, taken before any cancer treatment. The receptors were sampled from a man aged 40 to 70 with stage I lung adenocarcinoma.

The V call is TRBV2, the J call TRBJ1-5; D gene unclear. The CDR3 runs 12 residues. Germline assignment: CDR1 SNHLY and CDR2 FYNNEI. V lost 6 bases to trimming and J lost 10 bases, with 13 bases between them. The CDR3 spells CASSPAEGPQHF. CDR3 bases: TGTGCCAGCAGCCCGGCGGAGGGTCCCCAGCATTTT.

This clone is a singleton in its sample. V and J are TRBV6-5 and TRBJ2-5; D might be TRBD2 (6 bases). V was clipped by 8 bases and J by 9 bases, with 16 bases between them. Germline CDR1 MNHEY, CDR2 SVGAGI. This CDR3 has 12 amino acids. The CDR3 region is CASGGDPGAQYF. In DNA form, the CDR3 reads TGTGCCAGCGGAGGAGATCCGGGGGCCCAGTACTTC.

The chain couples TRBV6-6 to TRBJ2-5; 7 bases are shared with TRBD1. In germline, CDR1 is MNHNY, CDR2 SVGAGI (reference sequence). Trimming cost V 7 bases and J 5 bases; bases outside gene matches: 10. The CDR3 is made up of 14 amino acids. The CDR3 sequence is CASISSGTAETQYF. The CDR3 DNA is TGTGCCAGCATCTCTTCTGGGACAGCGGAGACCCAGTACTTC.

The chain uses TRBV29-1 and TRBJ2-4; D unresolved. Germline V gene data show CDR1 as SQVTM and CDR2 as ANQGSEA. V lost 2 bases, J lost 1 base, and 12 bases lay in between. The CDR3 contains 15 residues. The CDR3 DNA sequence: TGCAGCGTTGAAAGGGCGGTCGGGGCCAAAAACATTCAGTACTTC. As protein: CSVERAVGAKNIQYF.

The V gene is TRBV19, the J gene TRBJ1-1; D is undetermined. The CDR3 runs 13 residues. Trimming left V 6 bases short and J 2 bases short, with 10 bases between. Germline V gives CDR1 LNHDA, CDR2 SQIVND (reference sequence). The CDR3 DNA reads TGTGCCAGTAGCTCACTTGGAAACACTGAAGCTTTCTTT. This sequence encodes CASSSLGNTEAFF.

This clone has a single count. This chain links TRBV11-3 with TRBJ2-5, with TRBD2 identical over 7 bases. Germline CDR1 SGHNT, CDR2 YENEEA. The V gene end was trimmed by 4 bases and the J gene end by 11 bases; junction bases not matched to a gene: 10. The CDR3 totals 13 residues. The CDR3, as DNA: TGTGCCAGCAGCTCCCGGCCTGCGGGGGAGCAGTACTTC. Protein sequence: CASSSRPAGEQYF.

The chain recombines TRBV6-1 with TRBJ2-2; D is perhaps TRBD2 (5 bases). CDR1 is MNHNS and CDR2 is SASEGT in the germline V gene. The CDR3 loop spans 15 amino acids. Trimming cost V 6 bases and J 4 bases, with 15 bases left between them. CDR3 nucleotides: TGTGCCAGCAGCAGCTCCCTCGCGGGCACCGGGGAGCTGTTTTTT. Its translation: CASSSSLAGTGELFF.

The chain joins TRBV5-6 to TRBJ1-1; D remains ambiguous. The CDR3 is made up of 11 amino acids. Germline CDR1 and CDR2: SGHDT and YYEEEE. Trimming took 3 bases from V and 14 from J, leaving 14 bases between them. The CDR3 bases are TGTGCCAGCAGCTGCTCTCCTGCCTGGTTCTTT. Encoded protein: CASSCSPAWFF.

Only a few counts were recorded for this clone. V gene TRBV9 combines with J gene TRBJ2-6; TRBD2 might be the D (5 bases). This CDR3 region has 14 residues. Trimming stripped 4 bases from V and 4 bases from J, with 9 bases between. Germline CDR1 SGDLS, CDR2 YYNGEE. The CDR3, as DNA: TGTGCCAGCAGCACGGGATCGGGGGCCAACGTCCTGACTTTC. Amino acid sequence: CASSTGSGANVLTF.

The chain is built from TRBV6-6 and TRBJ1-3; D is unclear. V was pared by 8 bases and J by 4 bases, with 9 bases between. This CDR3 contains 12 residues. Germline CDR1 is MNHNY and CDR2 is SVGAGI (reference sequence). The CDR3 loop is CASGSGGNTIYF. DNA of the CDR3: TGTGCCAGCGGCAGCGGGGGAAACACCATATATTTT.

The CDR3 is CASRTTVLNTEAFF. The DNA of the CDR3 is TGCGCCAGCAGGACGACAGTCCTGAACACTGAAGCTTTCTTT. V usage is TRBV10-2 and J usage is TRBJ1-1, with D perhaps matching TRBD1 (5 bases). Trimming stripped 6 bases from V and 0 bases from J, with 11 bases between. The length of the CDR3 is 14 residues. The germline V gene has CDR1 WSHSY and CDR2 SAAADI.

CDR3 protein: CASSLSRTYEQYF. DNA for the CDR3: TGTGCCAGCAGCTTATCCCGAACGTACGAGCAGTACTTC. The rearrangement links TRBV11-2 to TRBJ2-7; D is unclear. Per the germline V gene, CDR1 is SGHAT and CDR2 is FQNNGV. V was pared by 2 bases and J by 4 bases, with 9 bases between. The CDR3 totals 13 residues.

V usage is TRBV7-9 and J usage is TRBJ2-5; the D gene is possibly TRBD2 (5 bases). Germline V gene lookup returns CDR1 SEHNR and CDR2 FQNEAQ (reference sequence). With 5 bases removed from V and 5 bases from J, the gap between germline ends came to 21 bases. The CDR3 runs to 16 residues. CDR3 sequence (DNA): TGTGCCAGCAGCCCTCCCCCGCCGCGGGTGCCGGAGACCCAGTACTTC. It encodes CASSPPPPRVPETQYF.

Turning to this clone: At the DNA level, this CDR3 is encoded by other sequences in the same sample as well. V usage is TRBV5-1 and J usage is TRBJ2-7, with D perhaps TRBD1 (6 bases). Trimming removed 5 bases at V and 2 bases at J, with 14 bases between. This CDR3 region has 14 residues. The germline gives CDR1 SGHRS, CDR2 YFSETQ. CDR3 in amino acids: CASRQQGTTYEQYF. The CDR3 region has the DNA TGCGCCAGCAGGCAGCAGGGGACCACCTACGAGCAGTACTTC.

The chain has TRBV6-1 and TRBJ2-1; no clear D. This CDR3 contains 13 residues. Trimming removed 6 bases from V and 0 bases from J, with 6 bases in between. Germline V gives CDR1 MNHNS, CDR2 SASEGT. The CDR3: CASRGNSYNEQFF. The CDR3 region has the DNA TGTGCCAGCAGGGGTAACTCCTACAATGAGCAGTTCTTC.

The chain couples TRBV11-2 to TRBJ1-1; TRBD1 is a possible D gene (6 bases). Germline V gene lookup returns CDR1 SGHAT and CDR2 FQNNGV. Trimming took 3 bases from V and 10 from J, leaving 15 bases between them. This CDR3 contains 13 residues. The CDR3 DNA sequence: TGTGCCAGCAGCTTTACAGGGTCGGAAGGAGCTTTCTTT. Translation gives CASSFTGSEGAFF.

This chain uses TRBV29-1 with TRBJ2-3; D might be TRBD2 (6 bases). The germline CDR1 and CDR2 sequences are SQVTM and ANQGSEA. V was trimmed by 4 bases and J by 0 bases, leaving 11 bases between them. The length of the CDR3 is 14 residues. CDR3 sequence reads: CSVVAGLSTDTQYF. The CDR3 bases are TGCAGCGTTGTGGCGGGGCTTAGCACAGATACGCAGTATTTT.

The rearrangement uses TRBV11-2 and TRBJ1-5; TRBD1 is a possible D gene (6 bases). The V and J ends lost 5 bases and 0 bases respectively, with 17 bases between them. Germline CDR1 SGHAT, CDR2 FQNNGV. The CDR3 spans 17 residues. The CDR3 DNA reads as TGTGCCAGCAGCCCACGGGGGGCACGTTATAGCAATCAGCCCCAGCATTTT. Its protein product is CASSPRGARYSNQPQHF. The complete variable domain, with remaining parts taken from reference TRBV11-2 and TRBJ1-5, reads EAGVAQSPRYKIIEKRQSVAFWCNPISGHATLYWYQQILGQGPKLLIQFQNNGVVDDSQLPKDRFSAERLKGVDSTLKIQPAKLEDSAVYLCASSPRGARYSNQPQHFGDGTRLSIL.

The chain employs TRBV7-2 and TRBJ1-1; 8 bases are shared with TRBD1. Losses at the gene ends were 5 bases for V and 1 base for J; bases not matched to a gene: 3. Germline values: CDR1 SGHTA, CDR2 FQGNSA. This CDR3 has 14 residues. The CDR3 spells CASSLDRGNTEAFF. The CDR3 DNA reads TGTGCCAGCAGCCTCGACAGGGGGAACACTGAAGCTTTCTTT.

The rearrangement links TRBV27 to TRBJ2-1, with D perhaps TRBD1 or TRBD2 (6 bases each). Germline assignment: CDR1 MNHEY and CDR2 SMNVEV (reference sequence). The CDR3 covers 16 residues. V dropped 6 bases and J dropped 4 bases, with 19 bases sitting between them. CDR3 loop: CASSPRDGGPYNEQFF. The CDR3 DNA follows: TGTGCCAGCAGCCCGAGGGACGGGGGCCCTTACAATGAGCAGTTCTTC.